A single sample gave rise to the 19 T cell receptor beta chains below, sequenced in a study of beta chain features in type 1 diabetes. What was sequenced were expressed TCRB transcripts, since all of the isolated RNA had been reverse transcribed. Using immunoSEQ multiplex PCR, the repertoire was profiled, and TCRdb retains in-frame clones only, with some absent. The data show about 150,000 clones, roughly 11% seen once. The sequenced sample consisted of central memory CD4+ T cells from blood. These receptors were obtained from a man aged 18 to 29 in good health.

The chain links TRBV7-2 to TRBJ1-3; D gene unclear. Per the germline V gene, CDR1 is SGHTA and CDR2 is FQGNSA. Trimming stripped 2 bases from V and 3 bases from J, with 8 bases between. The CDR3 is 14 residues long. In DNA form, the CDR3 reads TGTGCCAGCAGCTTACGTCAGTTTGGAAACACCATATATTTT. Its translation is CASSLRQFGNTIYF.

The rearrangement joins TRBV11-2 to TRBJ1-1, with D unresolved. Germline-derived CDR1 and CDR2 are SGHAT and FQNNGV. Trimming took off 5 bases at V and 1 base at J, with 11 bases between the two ends. This CDR3 spans 14 amino acids. Written as DNA, the CDR3 is TGTGCCAGCAGCACCGGACGGCCGAACACTGAAGCTTTCTTT. This encodes CASSTGRPNTEAFF.

This clone has only a few counts. The V call is TRBV5-1, the J call TRBJ1-2; D gene unclear. The germline V and J ends were trimmed by 0 bases and 7 bases, with 10 bases remaining between them. The CDR3 is 13 residues long. Germline CDR1 and CDR2: SGHRS and YFSETQ. CDR3 sequence (DNA): TGCGCCAGCAGCTTGGAACAATTGGCTGGCTACACCTTC. This gives the protein CASSLEQLAGYTF.

There are many counts of this clone. The chain employs TRBV7-3 and TRBJ2-1; 13 bases fit TRBD2. V shed 5 bases, J shed 10 bases, and the junction held 2 bases outside the gene matches. The CDR3 is 13 amino acids. The germline V gene has CDR1 SGHTA and CDR2 FQGTGA. CDR3 bases: TGTGCCAGCAGCACGGGACTAGCGGGAGAGCAGTTCTTC. Its translation: CASSTGLAGEQFF.

The table lists this clone with a few counts. The chain has TRBV5-1 and TRBJ1-2; 7 bases match TRBD1. Per the germline V gene, CDR1 is SGHRS and CDR2 is YFSETQ. The V segment lost 2 bases and the J segment 3 bases; nucleotides outside the gene matches: 10. The CDR3 spans 16 residues. CDR3 in DNA: TGCGCCAGCAGCTTTTTGCCAACAGGGACAGACTATGGCTACACCTTC. It specifies CASSFLPTGTDYGYTF.

This clone was seen many times. The V gene is TRBV9, the J gene TRBJ2-1, with D possibly being TRBD1 (5 bases). CDR1 SGDLS and CDR2 YYNGEE come from the germline V gene. This CDR3 is 14 amino acids long. The V and J ends lost 2 bases and 2 bases respectively, with 8 bases between them. CDR3 amino acids: CASSVDRAYNEQFF. In nucleotides, the CDR3 is TGTGCCAGCAGCGTCGACAGAGCCTACAATGAGCAGTTCTTC.

V is TRBV5-1 and J is TRBJ2-3; D ambiguous. This CDR3 is 16 amino acids long. Germline V gives CDR1 SGHRS, CDR2 YFSETQ. With 2 bases removed from V and 1 base from J, the gap between germline ends came to 14 bases. The CDR3 bases are TGCGCCAGCAGCTTAGGAAGCCGCCCTGGCACAGATACGCAGTATTTT. As protein: CASSLGSRPGTDTQYF.

This clone was counted only a few times. This chain links TRBV7-2 with TRBJ2-2; no clear D. The CDR3 totals 13 residues. Trimming removed 7 bases at V and 4 bases at J, with 10 bases between. Per the germline V gene, CDR1 is SGHTA and CDR2 is FQGNSA. As DNA, the CDR3 is TGTGCCAGCACTAAAGAGAGCACCGGGGAGCTGTTTTTT. It encodes CASTKESTGELFF.

J is TRBJ1-1 and V is TRBV28; no firm D call. CDR3 length: 15 residues. CDR1 and CDR2 from the germline V gene are MDHEN and SYDVKM. The V gene lost 6 bases and the J gene lost 1 base, with 15 bases spanning the gap. The CDR3 DNA reads TGTGCCAGCAGCCTCGGCACCCAAAGGAACACTGAAGCTTTCTTT. As protein: CASSLGTQRNTEAFF.

This clone has just a few counts. V and J are TRBV10-3 and TRBJ2-4; 7 bases align to TRBD1. CDR1 and CDR2 from the germline V gene are ENHRY and SYGVKD. The length of the CDR3 is 17 residues. The trim removed 0 bases at V and 1 base at J, leaving 6 bases unmatched. The CDR3 loop reads CAISESSTGVAKNIQYF. The CDR3 DNA follows: TGTGCCATCAGTGAGTCGAGCACAGGGGTGGCCAAAAACATTCAGTACTTC.

This clone has a handful of counts. The chain has TRBV7-9 and TRBJ1-1, with TRBD1 identical over 7 bases. CDR1 is SEHNR, CDR2 FQNEAQ, per germline (reference sequence). V dropped 1 base and J dropped 5; count of bases not matched to a gene: 1. The length of the CDR3 is 13 residues. CDR3 sequence: CASSLEGATEAFF. The CDR3 region has the DNA TGTGCCAGCAGCTTAGAGGGGGCAACTGAAGCTTTCTTT.

This clone was observed a handful of times. This CDR3 reads CASSLDSGTGAYEQYF. The CDR3 nucleotides read TGTGCCAGCAGCTTAGATTCCGGGACAGGGGCCTACGAGCAGTACTTC. The J gene is TRBJ2-7, the V gene TRBV11-2, with 10 bases lining up with TRBD1. Germline CDR1 SGHAT, CDR2 FQNNGV. The V segment lost 0 bases and the J segment 2 bases; nucleotides outside the gene matches: 4. The CDR3 is 16 residues long.

The CDR3 DNA is TGTGCCAGCAGCTCCAGAGGACAGGGCCCCTACGAGCAGTACTTC. Translating it yields CASSSRGQGPYEQYF. The V gene is TRBV7-2, the J gene TRBJ2-7, with TRBD1 identical over 8 bases. V lost 4 bases to trimming and J lost 2 bases; unmatched junction nucleotides: 7. This CDR3 is built from 15 residues. Germline V CDR1 and CDR2: SGHTA, FQGNSA.

The V gene is TRBV7-9, the J gene TRBJ1-5; TRBD1 matches 10 bases. The germline gives CDR1 SEHNR, CDR2 FQNEAQ (reference sequence). The CDR3 spans 16 residues. V lost 4 bases to trimming and J lost 1 base; unmatched junction nucleotides: 4. CDR3 in amino acids: CASSYDRGLSNQPQHF. The DNA of the CDR3 is TGTGCCAGCAGCTATGACAGGGGGCTAAGCAATCAGCCCCAGCATTTT.

The rearrangement links TRBV28 to TRBJ2-5; TRBD2 is a possible D gene (6 bases). The CDR3 contains 13 residues. Trimming left V 4 bases short and J 10 bases short, with 16 bases between. Germline assignment: CDR1 MDHEN and CDR2 SYDVKM. DNA for the CDR3: TGTGCCAGCAGTTCAACCGGCCGGGGGAACCAGTACTTC. This gives the protein CASSSTGRGNQYF.

The chain recombines TRBV20-1 with TRBJ1-6; the D gene is possibly TRBD1 (5 bases). The germline CDR1 and CDR2 sequences are DFQATT and SNEGSKA (reference sequence). The CDR3 sequence is 11 residues long. Trimming left V 4 bases short and J 9 bases short, with 7 bases between. CDR3 amino acids: CSANGGSPLHF. The CDR3 DNA reads TGCAGTGCTAATGGGGGTTCACCCCTCCACTTT.

This clone was seen a handful of times. This chain connects TRBV7-9 to TRBJ2-4, with 7 bases fitting TRBD1. J was trimmed by 0 bases and V by 5 bases; bases with no gene match: 7. The CDR3 totals 16 residues. CDR1 SEHNR and CDR2 FQNEAQ come from the germline V gene (reference sequence). The CDR3 loop is CASSKGQSLAKNIQYF. The CDR3 DNA sequence: TGTGCCAGCAGCAAGGGACAGTCCCTAGCCAAAAACATTCAGTACTTC.

In its sample, this clone was seen a few times. V usage is TRBV9 and J usage is TRBJ2-7; 8 bases align to TRBD1. CDR1 SGDLS and CDR2 YYNGEE come from the germline V gene. Trimming cost V 4 bases and J 3 bases; bases outside gene matches: 6. This CDR3 is 14 amino acids long. The CDR3 DNA follows: TGTGCCAGCAGCCCCGGGACAGGATACTACGAGCAGTACTTC. Translated: CASSPGTGYYEQYF.

The chain recombines TRBV7-2 with TRBJ1-1, with TRBD1 matching 9 bases. V dropped 5 bases and J dropped 0; count of bases not matched to a gene: 7. This CDR3 has 16 amino acids. CDR1 SGHTA and CDR2 FQGNSA come from the germline V gene. The CDR3 reads CASSSPGTGLNTEAFF. In DNA, the CDR3 is TGTGCCAGCAGCAGTCCCGGGACAGGGTTGAACACTGAAGCTTTCTTT.